The TCR beta chain under discussion was sequenced for a study of metastatic and nonmetastatic thyroid tumors. Study-wide background: It was across blood and tumor or nodule tissue from malignant and benign thyroid patients that repertoires were compared. Findings and caveats of the study: Reported TCR beta diversity, measured in blood and tumor, was significantly higher for malignant thyroid tumors than for benign nodules.

Each patient went into thyroid surgery without having received any treatment. Authors' methods: In papillary thyroid cancer, a distant-metastasis classifier was built using CDR3 differences across clinicopathological groups. TCRdb reanalyzed the PCR reads via MiXCR. TCRdb's processing, not the study's, gives the V and J calls here. Of approximately 20,000 clones listed, about 19% are singletons. Points on this clone: Antigen: not known.

This receptor was obtained from a female donor with papillary thyroid cancer or a benign thyroid nodule (not recorded which). Some clones in this sample may be carry-over from other donors' samples. Sample: tumor tissue.

The CDR3 sequence is CASSTGRTYGYTF. The CDR3 bases are TGCGCCAGCAGCACGGGACGGACCTATGGCTACACCTTC. The gene calls are TRBV5-1 and TRBJ1-2; weak D call: TRBD1 (5 bases). Germline V gene data show CDR1 as SGHRS and CDR2 as YFSETQ. The length of the CDR3 is 13 residues. The V end lost 4 bases, the J end lost 4 bases, and 11 bases lay between the germline ends.